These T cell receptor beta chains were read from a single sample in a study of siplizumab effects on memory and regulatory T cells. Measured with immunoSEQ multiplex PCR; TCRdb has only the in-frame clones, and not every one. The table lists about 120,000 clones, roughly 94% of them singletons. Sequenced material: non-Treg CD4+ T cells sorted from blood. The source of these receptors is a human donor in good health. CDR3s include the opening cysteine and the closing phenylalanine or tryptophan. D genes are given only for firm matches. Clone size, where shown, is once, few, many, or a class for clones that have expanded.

CDR3 protein: CASSTRDRGTETQYF; CDR3 DNA: TGTGCCAGTAGTACCCGGGACAGGGGAACGGAGACCCAGTACTTC; J gene: TRBJ2-5; V gene: TRBV19; clone size: -; D gene: TRBD1
CDR3 protein: CASRTVEGMNTEAFF; CDR3 DNA: TGTGCCAGCAGAACTGTAGAGGGGATGAACACTGAAGCTTTCTTT; J gene: TRBJ1-1; V gene: TRBV6-6; clone size: -; D gene: -
CDR3 protein: CASSEGTKSEKLFF; CDR3 DNA: TGTGCCAGCAGTGAAGGAACGAAGAGTGAAAAACTGTTTTTT; J gene: TRBJ1-4; V gene: TRBV6-1; clone size: -; D gene: -
CDR3 protein: CASSLAGRSGEKLFF; CDR3 DNA: TGTGCCAGCAGCTTAGCAGGACGGAGTGGTGAAAAACTGTTTTTT; J gene: TRBJ1-4; V gene: TRBV7-9; clone size: -; D gene: -
CDR3 protein: CAWMTGPNTGELFF; CDR3 DNA: TGTGCCTGGATGACAGGGCCAAACACCGGGGAGCTGTTTTTT; J gene: TRBJ2-2; V gene: TRBV30; clone size: -; D gene: TRBD1
CDR3 protein: CASSLASAGEQFF; CDR3 DNA: TGTGCCAGCAGCTTAGCTTCGGCCGGTGAGCAGTTCTTC; J gene: TRBJ2-1; V gene: TRBV11-2; clone size: -; D gene: -
CDR3 protein: CASSIDLYSHAQFF; CDR3 DNA: TGTGCCAGTAGTATAGATCTATACAGCCATGCGCAGTTCTTC; J gene: TRBJ2-1; V gene: TRBV19; clone size: -; D gene: -
CDR3 protein: CASSLGRATVLQAFF; CDR3 DNA: TGTGCCAGCAGCTTGGGGCGGGCGACAGTTCTTCAAGCTTTCTTT; J gene: TRBJ1-1; V gene: TRBV5-4; clone size: -; D gene: -
CDR3 protein: CASSITWTGTGGGTQYF; CDR3 DNA: TGTGCCAGTAGTATAACGTGGACAGGGACCGGGGGCGGGACCCAGTACTTC; J gene: TRBJ2-5; V gene: TRBV19; clone size: once; D gene: TRBD1
CDR3 protein: CASSEGYPPRGYTF; CDR3 DNA: TGTGCCAGCAGTGAGGGTTATCCCCCTCGGGGCTACACCTTC; J gene: TRBJ1-2; V gene: TRBV6-5; clone size: -; D gene: -
CDR3 protein: CSVDEGPVAEAFF; CDR3 DNA: TGCAGCGTTGATGAGGGTCCGGTGGCTGAAGCTTTCTTT; J gene: TRBJ1-1; V gene: TRBV29-1; clone size: -; D gene: -
CDR3 protein: CASSLHRESYEQYF; CDR3 DNA: TGTGCCAGCAGTTTACACAGGGAATCTTACGAGCAGTACTTC; J gene: TRBJ2-7; V gene: TRBV27; clone size: -; D gene: -
CDR3 protein: CASGLVRGGPKFTNYGYTF; CDR3 DNA: TGTGCTAGTGGTTTGGTACGGGGGGGACCTAAATTCACTAACTATGGCTACACCTTC; J gene: TRBJ1-2; V gene: TRBV12-5; clone size: -; D gene: -
CDR3 protein: CASSTGTDAYEQYF; CDR3 DNA: TGTGCCAGCAGCACCGGGACAGACGCCTACGAGCAGTACTTC; J gene: TRBJ2-7; V gene: TRBV21-1; clone size: -; D gene: -
CDR3 protein: CASKSDSNYNSPLHF; CDR3 DNA: TGTGCCAGCAAATCGGACAGTAACTATAATTCACCCCTCCACTTT; J gene: TRBJ1-6; V gene: TRBV2; clone size: -; D gene: -
CDR3 protein: CASSGTREEEKLFF; CDR3 DNA: TGCGCCAGCAGCGGGACCCGAGAGGAAGAAAAACTGTTTTTT; J gene: TRBJ1-4; V gene: TRBV23-1; clone size: -; D gene: -
CDR3 protein: CASSYSFGGGGSEAFF; CDR3 DNA: TGTGCCAGCAGTTACTCCTTCGGGGGGGGTGGTTCTGAAGCTTTCTTT; J gene: TRBJ1-1; V gene: TRBV6-5; clone size: -; D gene: -
CDR3 protein: CASSYLQGYSNQPQHF; CDR3 DNA: TGTGCCAGTAGTTACTTACAGGGGTATAGCAATCAGCCCCAGCATTTT; J gene: TRBJ1-5; V gene: TRBV19; clone size: -; D gene: TRBD1
CDR3 protein: CASTPSGGTYEQYF; CDR3 DNA: TGTGCCAGCACCCCTTCGGGAGGCACCTACGAGCAGTACTTC; J gene: TRBJ2-7; V gene: TRBV9; clone size: -; D gene: TRBD2
CDR3 protein: CASSSNFWGETQYF; CDR3 DNA: TGTGCCAGCAGCTCTAATTTTTGGGGAGAGACCCAGTACTTC; J gene: TRBJ2-5; V gene: TRBV7-8; clone size: -; D gene: -
CDR3 protein: CASSPGTGGHYGYTF; CDR3 DNA: TGTGCCAGCAGTCCCGGGACAGGGGGCCACTATGGCTACACCTTC; J gene: TRBJ1-2; V gene: TRBV5-6; clone size: -; D gene: TRBD1
CDR3 protein: CASGFPRVPNYEQYF; CDR3 DNA: TGTGCTAGTGGTTTCCCCAGGGTCCCTAACTACGAGCAGTACTTC; J gene: TRBJ2-7; V gene: TRBV12-5; clone size: -; D gene: -
CDR3 protein: CSVGGSGYNEQFF; CDR3 DNA: TGCAGCGTTGGGGGTAGCGGGTACAATGAGCAGTTCTTC; J gene: TRBJ2-1; V gene: TRBV29-1; clone size: -; D gene: TRBD2
CDR3 protein: CASSQDGLNYGYTF; CDR3 DNA: TGCGCCAGCAGCCAGGACGGACTGAACTATGGCTACACCTTC; J gene: TRBJ1-2; V gene: TRBV4-1; clone size: -; D gene: -
CDR3 protein: CASSLDGTGRNTEAFF; CDR3 DNA: TGTGCCAGCAGCTTAGATGGGACAGGGCGAAACACTGAAGCTTTCTTT; J gene: TRBJ1-1; V gene: TRBV11-2; clone size: -; D gene: TRBD1